This is a list of T cell receptor beta chains from one sample in a study of blood T cell repertoires in COVID-19. Assay used: immunoSEQ multiplex PCR; TCRdb lists only in-frame clones, some missing. Here the sample spans about 210,000 clones, roughly 80% being singletons. The source material was peripheral blood. All receptors come from a woman over 75 with COVID-19, enrolled during active disease. Both conserved end residues are part of each CDR3. The D gene is left open where the match is weak. Size is stated for part of the rows, as once, few or many counts, or as a class when the clone is expanded.

D,length,J,size,V,CDR3,DNA
NA,15,TRBJ2-5,NA,TRBV24-1,CATSDPTSKGETQYF,TGTGCCACCAGTGACCCGACTAGTAAAGGGGAGACCCAGTACTTC
NA,12,TRBJ2-7,NA,TRBV6-6,CASSYSTSEQYF,TGTGCCAGCAGTTACTCGACTAGCGAGCAGTACTTC
NA,14,TRBJ2-2,NA,TRBV11-3,CASSPGGGTGELFF,TGTGCCAGCAGCCCGGGGGGCGGCACCGGGGAGCTGTTTTTT
NA,13,TRBJ2-5,NA,TRBV28,CASTRRGRETQYF,TGTGCCAGCACCCGACGGGGTCGAGAGACCCAGTACTTC
TRBD2,16,TRBJ2-3,NA,TRBV24-1,CATSDTRLAGTDTQYF,TGTGCCACCAGTGACACCCGGCTAGCGGGGACAGATACGCAGTATTTT
NA,15,TRBJ1-5,NA,TRBV2,CASSGQGLRNQPQHF,TGTGCCAGCAGTGGCCAGGGACTTCGAAATCAGCCCCAGCATTTT
NA,12,TRBJ1-2,few,TRBV29-1,CSAGQIYYGYTF,TGCAGCGCTGGGCAGATTTATTATGGCTACACCTTC
NA,13,TRBJ2-3,NA,TRBV11-2,CASSLSWTDTQYF,TGTGCCAGCAGCTTAAGCTGGACAGATACGCAGTATTTT
NA,13,TRBJ1-5,NA,TRBV28,CASKWASNQPQHF,TGTGCCAGCAAGTGGGCGAGCAATCAGCCCCAGCATTTT
NA,13,TRBJ2-2,NA,TRBV7-9,CASSRTDTGELFF,TGTGCCAGCAGCCGGACAGACACCGGGGAGCTGTTTTTT
TRBD1,15,TRBJ1-5,NA,TRBV6-5,CASSYSNTGVQPQHF,TGTGCCAGCAGTTACTCGAATACAGGGGTTCAGCCCCAGCATTTT
NA,15,TRBJ1-6,NA,TRBV9,CASSSPPPNDSPLHF,TGTGCCAGCAGCTCCCCGCCTCCTAATGATTCACCCCTCCACTTT
NA,15,TRBJ1-6,NA,TRBV5-1,CASRITTGVNSPLHF,TGCGCCAGCAGGATTACAACGGGGGTTAATTCACCCCTCCACTTT
NA,13,TRBJ1-4,few,TRBV6-5,CASSLGGYEKLFF,TGTGCCAGCAGTTTGGGGGGGTATGAAAAACTGTTTTTT
TRBD1,16,TRBJ1-2,NA,TRBV6-1,CASSVSLTGVDYGYTF,TGTGCCAGCAGTGTGAGCCTGACAGGGGTCGACTATGGCTACACCTTC
TRBD1,17,TRBJ2-3,NA,TRBV24-1,CATSVPGGQGSTDTQYF,TGTGCCACCAGTGTCCCTGGGGGACAGGGAAGCACAGATACGCAGTATTTT
NA,14,TRBJ2-3,NA,TRBV7-7,CASSLTGEADTQYF,TGTGCTAGCAGCTTGACGGGGGAGGCAGATACGCAGTATTTT
NA,13,TRBJ1-1,NA,TRBV12-3/TRBV12-4,CASSYSLNTEAFF,TGTGCCAGCAGTTATTCCTTAAACACTGAAGCTTTCTTT
NA,13,TRBJ1-1,NA,TRBV2,CASARDWNTEAFF,TGTGCCAGCGCCCGAGACTGGAACACTGAAGCTTTCTTT
TRBD1,13,TRBJ1-2,few,TRBV13,CASSRTGLYGYTF,TGTGCCAGCAGCCGGACAGGATTATATGGCTACACCTTC
NA,16,TRBJ1-1,NA,TRBV18,CASSPQEGKVATEAFF,TGTGCCAGCTCACCACAGGAGGGGAAGGTGGCCACTGAAGCTTTCTTT
TRBD1,15,TRBJ1-4,NA,TRBV5-4,CASSKDRAPNEKLFF,TGTGCCAGCAGCAAAGACAGGGCCCCTAATGAAAAACTGTTTTTT
TRBD1,14,TRBJ2-7,NA,TRBV7-2,CASSSGQGSHEQYF,TGTGCCAGCAGCTCAGGACAGGGGAGCCACGAGCAGTACTTC
NA,13,TRBJ2-5,once,TRBV25-1,CASSYRELGAQYF,TGTGCCAGCAGTTACAGGGAGTTGGGGGCCCAGTACTTC
TRBD1,15,TRBJ2-1,NA,TRBV14,CASSQDGTGLDEQFF,TGTGCCAGCAGCCAAGATGGGACAGGGCTGGATGAGCAGTTCTTC
TRBD1,16,TRBJ1-3,NA,TRBV5-1,CASSLGQGNSGNTIYF,TGCGCCAGCAGCCTTGGACAGGGGAACTCTGGAAACACCATATATTTT
NA,14,TRBJ1-5,once,TRBV2,CASSVGGGNQPQHF,TGTGCCAGCAGTGTTGGAGGCGGCAATCAGCCCCAGCATTTT
NA,16,TRBJ1-1,NA,TRBV6-5,CASSYSGARRNTEAFF,TGTGCCAGCAGTTATTCAGGGGCGAGGAGGAACACTGAAGCTTTCTTT